A selection of T cell receptor beta chains follows, all from one sample in a study of cytomegalovirus exposure and HLA in healthy donors. Sequenced by immunoSEQ multiplex PCR; TCRdb stores in-frame clones only, minus some. The sample has about 140,000 clones; about four fifths are singletons. Sequenced input: PBMCs. These receptors were taken from a woman under 30 in good health and CMV-seropositive. The CDR3 runs from the conserved cysteine through the conserved F or W. Expanded clones get a size class; other rows say once, few or many, or leave the size out.

v_call	clone_size	j_call	cdr3_aa
TRBV6-1	few	TRBJ2-7	CASKGPPGEQYF
TRBV4-3	.	TRBJ1-6	CASSQEDRVSPLHF
TRBV5-1	.	TRBJ2-3	CASSLVGLAGRSTDTQYF
TRBV21-1	.	TRBJ1-1	CASKGEGTGTEAFF
TRBV6-5	.	TRBJ1-2	CASSRDRFYGYTF
TRBV10-2	.	TRBJ1-5	CASSERDRVSNQPQHF
TRBV4-1	.	TRBJ1-1	CASSQPWTGRNTEAFF
TRBV7-9	.	TRBJ2-5	CASSPLPGLAGDKTQYF
TRBV5-1	.	TRBJ2-7	CASSPGLAGGPYEQYF
TRBV5-6	.	TRBJ1-2	CASSLADRAVPYGYTF